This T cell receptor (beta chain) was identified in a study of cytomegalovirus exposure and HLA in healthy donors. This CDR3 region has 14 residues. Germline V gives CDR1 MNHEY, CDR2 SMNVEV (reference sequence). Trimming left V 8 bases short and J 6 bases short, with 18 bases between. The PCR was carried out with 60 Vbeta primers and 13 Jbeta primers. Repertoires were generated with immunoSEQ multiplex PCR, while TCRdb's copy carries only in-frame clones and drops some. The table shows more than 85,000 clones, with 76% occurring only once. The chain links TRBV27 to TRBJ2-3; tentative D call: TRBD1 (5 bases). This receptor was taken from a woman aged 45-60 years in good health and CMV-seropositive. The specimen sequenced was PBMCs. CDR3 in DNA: TGTGCCAGCCGGCGGAAAGGGGCACGGGATACGCAGTATTTT. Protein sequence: CASRRKGARDTQYF.